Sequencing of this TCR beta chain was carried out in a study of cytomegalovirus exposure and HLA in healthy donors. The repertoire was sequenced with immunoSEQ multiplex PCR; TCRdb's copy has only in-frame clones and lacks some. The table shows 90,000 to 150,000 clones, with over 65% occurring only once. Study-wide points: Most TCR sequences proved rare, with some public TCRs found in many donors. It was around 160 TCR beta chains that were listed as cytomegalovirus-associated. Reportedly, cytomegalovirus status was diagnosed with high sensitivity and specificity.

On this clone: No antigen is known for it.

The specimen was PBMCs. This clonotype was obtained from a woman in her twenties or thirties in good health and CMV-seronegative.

CDR3 sequence (DNA): TGTGCCAGCAGCCCGCCCCAGGGGAACTATGGCTACACCTTC. As protein: CASSPPQGNYGYTF. The chain has TRBV5-6 and TRBJ1-2, with D perhaps TRBD1 (6 bases). CDR1 and CDR2 from the germline V gene are SGHDT and YYEEEE. This CDR3 has 14 amino acids. The V end was cut by 4 bases, the J end by 2 bases, with 12 bases between. The whole variable domain, remainder taken from reference TRBV5-6 and TRBJ1-2, is DAGVTQSPTHLIKTRGQQVTLRCSPKSGHDTVSWYQQALGQGPQFIFQYYEEEERQRGNFPDRFSGHQFPNYSSELNVNALLLGDSALYLCASSPPQGNYGYTFGSGTRLTVV.